This TCR beta chain originates from a study of radiation and T cells in renal cell carcinoma. Study-wide context: Nephrectomy followed 15 Gy stereotactic body radiation by 4 weeks.

TCRdb's table, derived via immunoSEQ multiplex PCR, lists solely in-frame clones and lacks some. The data show 130,000 to 150,000 clones, 70% to 90% seen once. Points on this clone: What it recognizes is unknown.

Time point indicated: baseline pretreatment blood. The treatment denotes: 15 Gy SBRT to primary tumor, nephrectomy 4 weeks later. Serial blood draws occurred at baseline and 2 and 4 weeks post-SBRT. Study-wide findings and caveats: No pretreatment tumor biopsies were available for baseline clonotypes. In blood, top tumor clones expanded by 2 weeks, shrinking by 4.

The receptor's source is a woman between 45 and 65 years old with renal cell carcinoma. Source: blood, taken from a patient whose treatment included radiotherapy and nephrectomy.

In nucleotides, the CDR3 is TGTGCCAGCAGCTTAAGTCCCGCCGGGACTAGTGCCTACGAGCAGTACTTC. Translated, it gives CASSLSPAGTSAYEQYF. V is TRBV7-2 and J is TRBJ2-7, with 8 bases that match TRBD2. The ends lost 2 bases at V and 2 bases at J; junction bases unmatched: 11. This CDR3 contains 17 residues. The germline gives CDR1 SGHTA, CDR2 FQGNSA. Full variable domain (rest looked up from reference TRBV7-2 and TRBJ2-7): GAGVSQSPSNKVTEKGKDVELRCDPISGHTALYWYRQSLGQGLEFLIYFQGNSAPDKSGLPSDRFSAERTGGSVSTLTIQRTQQEDSAVYLCASSLSPAGTSAYEQYFGPGTRLTVT.